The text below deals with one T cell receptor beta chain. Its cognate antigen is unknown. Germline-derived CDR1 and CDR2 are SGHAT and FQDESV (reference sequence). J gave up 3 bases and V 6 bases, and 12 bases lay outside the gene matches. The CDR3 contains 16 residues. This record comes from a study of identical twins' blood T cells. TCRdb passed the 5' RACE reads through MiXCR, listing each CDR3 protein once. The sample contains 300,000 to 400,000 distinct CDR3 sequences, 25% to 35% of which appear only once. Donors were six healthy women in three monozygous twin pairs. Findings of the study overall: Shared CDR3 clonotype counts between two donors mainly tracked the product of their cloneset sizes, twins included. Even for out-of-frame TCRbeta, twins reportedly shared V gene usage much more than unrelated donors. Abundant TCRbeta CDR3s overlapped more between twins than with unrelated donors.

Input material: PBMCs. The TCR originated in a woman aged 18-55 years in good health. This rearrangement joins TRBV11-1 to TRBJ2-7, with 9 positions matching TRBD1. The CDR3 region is CASRCDRGQGNYEQYF. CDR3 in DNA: TGTGCCAGCAGATGCGACCGGGGACAGGGAAACTACGAGCAGTACTTC.